The clone carrying this T cell receptor beta chain has only one observation. Its antigen is not identified. The data belong to a study of shared clonotypes between healthy human individuals. TCRdb's copy holds only in-frame clones and misses some; the assay was immunoSEQ multiplex PCR. The sample contains under 650,000 clones, roughly 95% of which appear only once. Study-wide results and caveats: Sorted-subset sequencing was shown by rarefaction to be incomplete despite large depth.

The specimen sequenced was naive CD4+ T cells sorted from blood. Described subset: CD45RA+ positively selected. The TCR comes from a woman aged 25-40 years in good health.

The CDR3 loop reads CASSITGTGSGYTF. The DNA of the CDR3 is TGTGCCAGTAGTATCACCGGGACAGGGAGTGGCTACACCTTC. V usage is TRBV19 and J usage is TRBJ1-2; 9 bases are a match to TRBD1. The junction had 6 bases not matched to a gene; V was cut back by 3 bases and J by 7 bases. The CDR3 spans 14 residues. Germline V gives CDR1 LNHDA, CDR2 SQIVND (reference sequence).